The rows below give T cell receptor beta chains drawn from one sample of a study of beta chain features in type 1 diabetes. This table comes from immunoSEQ multiplex PCR, and its TCRdb copy is limited to in-frame clones, with some not included. This table holds approximately 50,000 clones, under 55% found once. The sample taken for sequencing was Tregs from blood. These receptor sequences come from a man aged 25-45 years with type 1 diabetes. Each CDR3 is given with its conserved first and last residue. Each record gives: CDR3 DNA, CDR3 protein, V gene, clone size, D gene, J gene. A D gene is named only where the DNA matches it firmly. The size of a clone is reported for some rows only, either as once, few or many, or as a class for expanded clones.

TGTGCCAGCAGTTCCCCGGGATTTCTGTACGAGCAGTACTTC,CASSSPGFLYEQYF,TRBV28,-,-,TRBJ2-7
TGTGCCAGCAGCCCTCATGGAGAAGCCGAGCAGTACTTC,CASSPHGEAEQYF,TRBV7-9,-,-,TRBJ2-7
TGCGCCAGCAGCTTAAGGACACAGGACGAGCAGTACTTC,CASSLRTQDEQYF,TRBV5-1,once,-,TRBJ2-7
TGCAGCGTAGGGGACAATGTCGGGGAGCTGTTTTTT,CSVGDNVGELFF,TRBV29-1,-,-,TRBJ2-2
TGTGCCAGCAGCTTAACTTCTAGTCAGACTAGCGGGACCTCCTACGAGCAGTACTTC,CASSLTSSQTSGTSYEQYF,TRBV7-6,few,TRBD2,TRBJ2-7
TGTGCCAGCAGCCCAGCGAACCCTGCGACCTATGGCTACACCTTC,CASSPANPATYGYTF,TRBV7-2,-,-,TRBJ1-2
TGTGCCAGCTCACCGTACACAGATACGCAGTATTTT,CASSPYTDTQYF,TRBV18,-,-,TRBJ2-3
TGTGCCAGCAGCAAAATGAGCTTGCAGGGCGGCTACGAGCAGTACTTC,CASSKMSLQGGYEQYF,TRBV21-1,few,-,TRBJ2-7
TGTGCCAGCAGCTTTCACGGGAACACTGAAGCTTTCTTT,CASSFHGNTEAFF,TRBV13,-,-,TRBJ1-1
TGTGCCAGCTCACACGGCGGCAACAACGAGCAGTACTTC,CASSHGGNNEQYF,TRBV18,-,-,TRBJ2-7
TGTGCCAGCAGTGATATGAGTACAACTAATGAAAAACTGTTTTTT,CASSDMSTTNEKLFF,TRBV25-1,-,-,TRBJ1-4
TGTGCCAGCAGCATACGGACAGGGGACTATGGCTACACCTTC,CASSIRTGDYGYTF,TRBV5-4,-,TRBD1,TRBJ1-2
TGCGCCAGCAGCTTGTCCAGGTCCACCGGGGAGCTGTTTTTT,CASSLSRSTGELFF,TRBV5-1,few,-,TRBJ2-2
TGTGCCAGCAGAGTTACACCGGGACAGGGAGGTGGCTACACCTTC,CASRVTPGQGGGYTF,TRBV2,few,TRBD1,TRBJ1-2
TGTGCCAGCAGCTCACAGACTAGCAATCAGCCCCAGCATTTT,CASSSQTSNQPQHF,TRBV7-2,-,-,TRBJ1-5